These T cell receptor beta chains were read from a single sample in a study of sequential checkpoint blockade in melanoma. Here immunoSEQ multiplex PCR was the method, and the copy in TCRdb shows in-frame clones only, minus some. Among 34,000 or so clones listed, 82% were seen once. The source material was CD8+ T cells sorted from blood (inferred from file names), sampled from a patient given nivolumab and ipilimumab in sequence. The receptors come from a human donor with melanoma. CDR3s include the opening cysteine and the closing phenylalanine or tryptophan. Fields, in order: CDR3 protein, J gene, V gene, D gene. A D gene is named only where the DNA matches it firmly.

CDR3: CASASDSGLAFF
J: TRBJ1-1
V: TRBV12-5
D: .

CDR3: CASSFRGYEQYF
J: TRBJ2-7
V: TRBV28
D: .

CDR3: CASSWGQDTGELFF
J: TRBJ2-2
V: TRBV7-6
D: TRBD1

CDR3: CASSQASGGYSGNTIYF
J: TRBJ1-3
V: TRBV4-3
D: .

CDR3: CASSPGAGQYF
J: TRBJ2-7
V: TRBV5-1
D: .

CDR3: CASSLGDSRTDTQYF
J: TRBJ2-3
V: TRBV5-1
D: TRBD1

CDR3: CAWSVRGWGQPQHF
J: TRBJ1-5
V: TRBV30
D: .

CDR3: CAWSVTVEWQYF
J: TRBJ2-7
V: TRBV30
D: .

CDR3: CASSYLDSHNSPLHF
J: TRBJ1-6
V: TRBV6-5
D: .

CDR3: CASSEPGQPSGNTIYF
J: TRBJ1-3
V: TRBV10-2
D: TRBD1

CDR3: CASSPDRRRSNQPQHF
J: TRBJ1-5
V: TRBV28
D: TRBD1

CDR3: CASSGPGQATYEQYF
J: TRBJ2-7
V: TRBV6-1
D: TRBD1

CDR3: CASSIPGVEQYF
J: TRBJ2-7
V: TRBV19
D: .

CDR3: CASSLPLAGGTDTQYF
J: TRBJ2-3
V: TRBV5-5
D: .

CDR3: CASSYRGLSEKLFF
J: TRBJ1-4
V: TRBV6-5
D: TRBD1

CDR3: CASSYSVSNEQYF
J: TRBJ2-7
V: TRBV27
D: .

CDR3: CASSVTGIAYEQYF
J: TRBJ2-7
V: TRBV9
D: TRBD1

CDR3: CASSLLHYGYTF
J: TRBJ1-2
V: TRBV11-2
D: .

CDR3: CATSPLAGSINEQFF
J: TRBJ2-1
V: TRBV19
D: TRBD2

CDR3: CASSFLYLLNTEAFF
J: TRBJ1-1
V: TRBV6-6
D: .

CDR3: CASNGYEQYF
J: TRBJ2-7
V: TRBV6-1
D: .

CDR3: CASSLPLAGTGVVRELFF
J: TRBJ2-2
V: TRBV7-2
D: TRBD1

CDR3: CASSLDRQASSYEQYF
J: TRBJ2-7
V: TRBV7-9
D: .

CDR3: CASSSSSGTVTYEQYF
J: TRBJ2-7
V: TRBV27
D: TRBD1

CDR3: CASSPVPGQGPDTQYF
J: TRBJ2-3
V: TRBV19
D: TRBD1

CDR3: CAISEEFGSLSNYGYTF
J: TRBJ1-2
V: TRBV10-3
D: .

CDR3: CASSFSAGPARQPQHF
J: TRBJ1-5
V: TRBV7-6
D: .

CDR3: CAPSVPGQGGYLKNTEAFF
J: TRBJ1-1
V: TRBV2
D: .

CDR3: CASSQDQGLSYEQYF
J: TRBJ2-7
V: TRBV14
D: .

CDR3: CASSAPGLAGLWEQYF
J: TRBJ2-7
V: TRBV2
D: TRBD2

CDR3: CASEGTDRLGGYTF
J: TRBJ1-2
V: TRBV7-9
D: TRBD1

CDR3: CASSQDPGTRSMNTEAFF
J: TRBJ1-1
V: TRBV4-1
D: .

CDR3: CASSPYSNIQYF
J: TRBJ2-4
V: TRBV4-1
D: .

CDR3: CASSPMRVAAYEQYF
J: TRBJ2-7
V: TRBV4-1
D: .

CDR3: CAWTAGQSYEQYF
J: TRBJ2-7
V: TRBV30
D: .

CDR3: CASSEGQPLYGYTF
J: TRBJ1-2
V: TRBV2
D: .

CDR3: CASSEAHRTEQFF
J: TRBJ2-1
V: TRBV10-2
D: .

CDR3: CASSQGTSGGPSYEQYF
J: TRBJ2-7
V: TRBV4-1
D: TRBD2

CDR3: CASSVGRTRLDEKLFF
J: TRBJ1-4
V: TRBV9
D: .

CDR3: CASSAAGTENEKLFF
J: TRBJ1-4
V: TRBV4-1
D: TRBD1

CDR3: CASSPKRAGTSQETQYF
J: TRBJ2-5
V: TRBV18
D: .

CDR3: CASKETIGQGSYEQYF
J: TRBJ2-7
V: TRBV27
D: TRBD1

CDR3: CASSSLDSKNIQYF
J: TRBJ2-4
V: TRBV27
D: .

CDR3: CASSLDATIVYTF
J: TRBJ1-2
V: TRBV5-4
D: .

CDR3: CASIGIAGGGETQYF
J: TRBJ2-5
V: TRBV27
D: TRBD2

CDR3: CASSQTVNYGYTF
J: TRBJ1-2
V: TRBV4-1
D: .

CDR3: CASSVATGDSATQYF
J: TRBJ2-3
V: TRBV9
D: .

CDR3: CASSLGTGGAADTQYF
J: TRBJ2-3
V: TRBV7-9
D: TRBD1

CDR3: CASRNRVDTYEQYF
J: TRBJ2-7
V: TRBV28
D: .

CDR3: CASSPSGSATGELFF
J: TRBJ2-2
V: TRBV18
D: .

CDR3: CASSSTSGIYNEQFF
J: TRBJ2-1
V: TRBV5-6
D: TRBD2

CDR3: CASSGGQALPPHEQYF
J: TRBJ2-7
V: TRBV5-5
D: TRBD1

CDR3: CASSQAGGWSYEQYF
J: TRBJ2-7
V: TRBV4-1
D: .

CDR3: CASSYVILATDTQYF
J: TRBJ2-3
V: TRBV6-6
D: .

CDR3: CASSFSLLEGSYEQYF
J: TRBJ2-7
V: TRBV27
D: .

CDR3: CASRGTSGRSVRDEQFF
J: TRBJ2-1
V: TRBV7-9
D: TRBD2